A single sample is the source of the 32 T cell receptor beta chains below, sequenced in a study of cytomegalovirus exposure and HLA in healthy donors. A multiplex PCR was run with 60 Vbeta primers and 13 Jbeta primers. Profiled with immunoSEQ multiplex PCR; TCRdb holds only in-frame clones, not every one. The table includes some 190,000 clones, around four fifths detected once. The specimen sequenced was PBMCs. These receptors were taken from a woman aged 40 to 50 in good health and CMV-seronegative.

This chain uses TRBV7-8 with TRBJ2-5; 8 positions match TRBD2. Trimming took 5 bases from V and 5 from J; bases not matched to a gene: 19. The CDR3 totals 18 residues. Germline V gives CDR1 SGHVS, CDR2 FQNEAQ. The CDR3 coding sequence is TGTGCCAGCAGCCGAAAGCATGCCGGGACCCCGGGGGGGGAGACCCAGTACTTC. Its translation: CASSRKHAGTPGGETQYF.

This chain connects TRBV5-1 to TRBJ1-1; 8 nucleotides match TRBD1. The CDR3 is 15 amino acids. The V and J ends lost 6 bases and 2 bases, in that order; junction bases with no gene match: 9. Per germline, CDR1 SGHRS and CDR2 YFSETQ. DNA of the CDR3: TGCGCCAGCAACTTTGACGGACAGGGTAACACTGAAGCTTTCTTT. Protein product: CASNFDGQGNTEAFF. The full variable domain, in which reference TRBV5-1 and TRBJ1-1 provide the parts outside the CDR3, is KAGVTQTPRYLIKTRGQQVTLSCSPISGHRSVSWYQQTPGQGLQFLFEYFSETQRNKGNFPGRFSGRQFSNSRSEMNVSTLELGDSALYLCASNFDGQGNTEAFFGQGTRLTVV.

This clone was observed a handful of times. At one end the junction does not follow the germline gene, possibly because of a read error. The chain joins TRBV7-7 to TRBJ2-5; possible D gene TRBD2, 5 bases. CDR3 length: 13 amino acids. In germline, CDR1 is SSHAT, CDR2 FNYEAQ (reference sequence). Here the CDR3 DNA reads TGTGCTAGCAGCTACAGCGGTCAAGAGACCCAGTACTTC. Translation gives CASSYSGQETQYF.

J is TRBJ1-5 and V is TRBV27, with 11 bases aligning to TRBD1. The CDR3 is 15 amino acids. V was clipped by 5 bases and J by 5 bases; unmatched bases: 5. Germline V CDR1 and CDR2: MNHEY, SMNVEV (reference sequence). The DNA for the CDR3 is TGTGCCAGCAGTGCGGACAGGGGGCGCGATCAGCCCCAGCATTTT. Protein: CASSADRGRDQPQHF.

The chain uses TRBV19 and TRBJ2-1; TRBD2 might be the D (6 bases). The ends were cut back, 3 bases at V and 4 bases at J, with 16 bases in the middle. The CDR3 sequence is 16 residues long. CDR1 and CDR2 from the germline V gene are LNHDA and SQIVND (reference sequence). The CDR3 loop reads CASSISGRRVYNEQFF. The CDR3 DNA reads TGTGCCAGTAGTATCTCTGGGCGGAGGGTGTACAATGAGCAGTTCTTC.

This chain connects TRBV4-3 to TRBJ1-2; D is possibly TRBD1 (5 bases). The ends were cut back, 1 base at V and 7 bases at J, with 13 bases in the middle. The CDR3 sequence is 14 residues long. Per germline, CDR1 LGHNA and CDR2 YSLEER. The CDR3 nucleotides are TGCGCCAGCAGCCAAGCAGGGTTTCGCTTTGGCTACACCTTC. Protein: CASSQAGFRFGYTF.

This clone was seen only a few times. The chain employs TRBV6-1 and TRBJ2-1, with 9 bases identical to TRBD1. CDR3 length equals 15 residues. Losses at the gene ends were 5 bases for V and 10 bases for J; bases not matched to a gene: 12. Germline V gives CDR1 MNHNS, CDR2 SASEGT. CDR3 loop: CASSSLGDRAREQFF. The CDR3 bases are TGTGCCAGCAGTTCTTTAGGGGACAGGGCAAGAGAGCAGTTCTTC.

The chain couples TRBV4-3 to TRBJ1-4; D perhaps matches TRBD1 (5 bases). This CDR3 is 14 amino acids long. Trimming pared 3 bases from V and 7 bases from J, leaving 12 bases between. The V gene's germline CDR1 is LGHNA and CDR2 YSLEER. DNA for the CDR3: TGCGCCAGCAGCCACGGCAGGGCGACTGAAAAACTGTTTTTT. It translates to CASSHGRATEKLFF.

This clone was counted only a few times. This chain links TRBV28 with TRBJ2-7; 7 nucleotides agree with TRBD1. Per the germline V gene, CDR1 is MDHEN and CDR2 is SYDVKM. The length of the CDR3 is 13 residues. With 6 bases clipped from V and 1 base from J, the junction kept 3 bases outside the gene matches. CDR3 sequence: CASRTGQSYEQYF. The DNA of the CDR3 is TGTGCCAGCAGAACGGGACAGTCCTACGAGCAGTACTTC.

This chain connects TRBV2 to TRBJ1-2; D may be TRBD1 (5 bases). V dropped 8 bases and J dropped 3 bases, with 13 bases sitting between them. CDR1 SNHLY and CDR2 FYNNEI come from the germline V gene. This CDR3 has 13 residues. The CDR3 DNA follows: TGTGCCAGCGCCAGGGAGGCTGACTATGGCTACACCTTC. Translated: CASAREADYGYTF.

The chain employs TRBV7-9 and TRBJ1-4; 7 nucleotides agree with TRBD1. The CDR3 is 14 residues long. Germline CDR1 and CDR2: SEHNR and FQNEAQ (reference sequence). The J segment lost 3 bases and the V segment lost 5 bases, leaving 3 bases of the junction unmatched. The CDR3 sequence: CASSQQGPNEKLFF. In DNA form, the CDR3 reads TGTGCCAGCAGCCAACAGGGGCCTAATGAAAAACTGTTTTTT.

The CDR3 region has the DNA TGTGCCAGCAGCTTAGGGGGCGGGACTAGGAGTTCCTACGAGCAGTACTTC. Translation: CASSLGGGTRSSYEQYF. The chain employs TRBV7-2 and TRBJ2-7, with TRBD2 matching over 8 bases. The germline gives CDR1 SGHTA, CDR2 FQGNSA. The J segment lost 1 base and the V segment lost 1 base, leaving 9 bases of the junction unmatched. The CDR3 sequence is 17 residues long.

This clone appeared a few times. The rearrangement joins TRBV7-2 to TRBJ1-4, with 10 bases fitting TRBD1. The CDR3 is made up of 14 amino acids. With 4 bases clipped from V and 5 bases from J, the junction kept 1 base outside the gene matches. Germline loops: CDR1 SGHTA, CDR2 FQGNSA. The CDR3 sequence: CASSSGQGNEKLFF. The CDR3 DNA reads TGTGCCAGCAGCTCGGGACAGGGGAATGAAAAACTGTTTTTT.

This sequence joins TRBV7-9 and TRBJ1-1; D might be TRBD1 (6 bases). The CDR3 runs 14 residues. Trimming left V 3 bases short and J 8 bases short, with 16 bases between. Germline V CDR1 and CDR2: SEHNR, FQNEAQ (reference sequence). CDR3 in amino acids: CASSLRGGIGEAFF. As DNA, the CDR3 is TGTGCCAGCAGCTTGAGAGGGGGTATCGGGGAAGCTTTCTTT. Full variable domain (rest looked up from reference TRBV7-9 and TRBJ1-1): DTGVSQNPRHKITKRGQNVTFRCDPISEHNRLYWYRQTLGQGPEFLTYFQNEAQLEKSRLLSDRFSAERPKGSFSTLEIQRTEQGDSAMYLCASSLRGGIGEAFFGQGTRLTVV.

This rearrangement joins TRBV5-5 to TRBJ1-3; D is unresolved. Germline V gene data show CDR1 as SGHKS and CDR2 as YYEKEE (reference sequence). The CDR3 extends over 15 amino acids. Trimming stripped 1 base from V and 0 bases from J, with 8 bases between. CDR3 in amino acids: CASSLLSVSGNTIYF. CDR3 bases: TGTGCCAGCAGCTTGTTGTCAGTCTCTGGAAACACCATATATTTT. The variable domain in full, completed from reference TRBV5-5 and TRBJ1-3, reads DAGVTQSPTHLIKTRGQQVTLRCSPISGHKSVSWYQQVLGQGPQFIFQYYEKEERGRGNFPDRFSARQFPNYSSELNVNALLLGDSALYLCASSLLSVSGNTIYFGEGSWLTVV.

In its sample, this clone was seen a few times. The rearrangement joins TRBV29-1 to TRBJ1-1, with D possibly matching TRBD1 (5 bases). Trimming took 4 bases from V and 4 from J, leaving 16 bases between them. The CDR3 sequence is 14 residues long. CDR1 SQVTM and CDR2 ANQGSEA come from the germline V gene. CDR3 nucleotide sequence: TGCAGCGTTGCTCGGGGGAATGGTGGCACTGAAGCTTTCTTT. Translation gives CSVARGNGGTEAFF. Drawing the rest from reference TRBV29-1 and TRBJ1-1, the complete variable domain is SAVISQKPSRDICQRGTSLTIQCQVDSQVTMMFWYRQQPGQSLTLIATANQGSEATYESGFVIDKFPISRPNLTFSTLTVSNMSPEDSSIYLCSVARGNGGTEAFFGQGTRLTVV.

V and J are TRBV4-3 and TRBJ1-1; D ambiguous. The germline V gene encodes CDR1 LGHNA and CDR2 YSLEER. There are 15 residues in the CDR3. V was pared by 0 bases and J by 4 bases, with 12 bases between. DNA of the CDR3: TGCGCCAGCAGCCAAGATCCGGGGTCGGGCACTGAAGCTTTCTTT. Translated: CASSQDPGSGTEAFF.

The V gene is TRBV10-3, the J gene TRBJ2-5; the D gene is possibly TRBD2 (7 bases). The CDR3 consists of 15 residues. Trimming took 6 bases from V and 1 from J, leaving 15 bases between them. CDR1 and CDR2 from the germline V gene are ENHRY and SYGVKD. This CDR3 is CAIRGGGPGQETQYF. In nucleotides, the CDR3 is TGTGCCATCAGAGGGGGAGGGCCAGGCCAAGAGACCCAGTACTTC.

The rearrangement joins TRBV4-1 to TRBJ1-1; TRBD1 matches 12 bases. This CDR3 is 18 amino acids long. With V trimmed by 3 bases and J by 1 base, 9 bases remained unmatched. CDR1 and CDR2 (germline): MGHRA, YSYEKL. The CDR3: CASSHMRGTGGTNTEAFF. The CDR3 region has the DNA TGCGCCAGCAGCCATATGAGGGGGACAGGGGGCACGAACACTGAAGCTTTCTTT.

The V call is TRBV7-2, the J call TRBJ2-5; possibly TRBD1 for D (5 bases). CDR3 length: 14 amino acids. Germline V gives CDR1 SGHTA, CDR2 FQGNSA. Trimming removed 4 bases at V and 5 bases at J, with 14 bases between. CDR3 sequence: CASSSRAGWETQYF. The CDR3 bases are TGTGCCAGCAGCTCTCGGGCAGGGTGGGAGACCCAGTACTTC.

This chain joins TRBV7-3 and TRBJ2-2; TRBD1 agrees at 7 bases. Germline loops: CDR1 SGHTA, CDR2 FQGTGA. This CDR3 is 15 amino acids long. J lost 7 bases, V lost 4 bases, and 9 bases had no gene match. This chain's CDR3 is CASSYQTGTGGELFF. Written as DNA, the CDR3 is TGTGCCAGCAGCTACCAGACAGGGACGGGCGGGGAGCTGTTTTTT.

The CDR3 loop reads CASRGGWNTGELFF. The CDR3, as DNA: TGTGCCAGCAGAGGGGGCTGGAACACCGGGGAGCTGTTTTTT. This chain joins TRBV6-5 and TRBJ2-2; 7 bases fit TRBD1. Germline V gene lookup returns CDR1 MNHEY and CDR2 SVGAGI. The CDR3 covers 14 residues. J gave up 1 base and V 6 bases, and 2 bases lay outside the gene matches.

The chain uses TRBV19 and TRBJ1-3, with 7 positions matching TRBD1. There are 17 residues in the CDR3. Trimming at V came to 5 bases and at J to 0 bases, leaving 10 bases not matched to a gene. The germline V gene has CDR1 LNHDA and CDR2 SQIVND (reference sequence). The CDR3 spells CASSPDRSLVSGNTIYF. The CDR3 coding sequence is TGTGCCAGTAGTCCGGACAGGAGTCTAGTCTCTGGAAACACCATATATTTT.

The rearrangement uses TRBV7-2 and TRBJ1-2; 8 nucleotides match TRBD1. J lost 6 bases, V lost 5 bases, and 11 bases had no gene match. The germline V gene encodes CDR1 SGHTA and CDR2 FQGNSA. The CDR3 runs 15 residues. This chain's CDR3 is CASSQSTGGLDGYTF. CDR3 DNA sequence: TGTGCCAGCAGCCAATCTACAGGGGGGCTAGATGGCTACACCTTC. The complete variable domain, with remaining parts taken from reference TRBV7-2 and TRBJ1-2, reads GAGVSQSPSNKVTEKGKDVELRCDPISGHTALYWYRQSLGQGLEFLIYFQGNSAPDKSGLPSDRFSAERTGGSVSTLTIQRTQQEDSAVYLCASSQSTGGLDGYTFGSGTRLTVV.

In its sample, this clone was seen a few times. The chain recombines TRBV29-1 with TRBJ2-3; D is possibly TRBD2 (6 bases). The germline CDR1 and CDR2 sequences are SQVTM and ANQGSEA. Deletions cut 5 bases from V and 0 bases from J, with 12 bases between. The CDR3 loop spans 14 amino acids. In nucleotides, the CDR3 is TGCAGCGTTTTGTTCGGGACTAGCACAGATACGCAGTATTTT. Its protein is CSVLFGTSTDTQYF.

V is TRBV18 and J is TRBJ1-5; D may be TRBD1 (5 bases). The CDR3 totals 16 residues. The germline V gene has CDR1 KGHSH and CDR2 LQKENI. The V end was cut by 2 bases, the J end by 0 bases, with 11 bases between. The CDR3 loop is CASSPTGGNSNQPQHF. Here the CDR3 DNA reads TGTGCCAGCTCACCAACGGGGGGGAATAGCAATCAGCCCCAGCATTTT.

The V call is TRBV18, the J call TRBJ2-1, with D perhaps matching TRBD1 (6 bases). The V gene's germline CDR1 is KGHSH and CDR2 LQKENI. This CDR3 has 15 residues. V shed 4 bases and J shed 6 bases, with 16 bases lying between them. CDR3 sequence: CASSQRGTAGNEQFF. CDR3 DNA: TGTGCCAGCTCACAAAGGGGGACGGCAGGCAATGAGCAGTTCTTC.

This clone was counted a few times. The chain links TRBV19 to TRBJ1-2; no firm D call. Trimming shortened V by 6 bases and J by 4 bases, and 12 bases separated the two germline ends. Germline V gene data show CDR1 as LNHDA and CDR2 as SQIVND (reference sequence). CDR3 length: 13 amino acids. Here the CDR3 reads CASRVNEGYGYTF. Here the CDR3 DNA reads TGTGCCAGTAGAGTCAATGAGGGCTATGGCTACACCTTC.

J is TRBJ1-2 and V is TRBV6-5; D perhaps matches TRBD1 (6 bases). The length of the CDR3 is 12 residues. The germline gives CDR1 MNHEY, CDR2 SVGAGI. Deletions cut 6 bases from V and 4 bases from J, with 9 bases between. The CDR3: CASSADSYGYTF. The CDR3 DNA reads TGTGCCAGCAGCGCGGACAGCTATGGCTACACCTTC.

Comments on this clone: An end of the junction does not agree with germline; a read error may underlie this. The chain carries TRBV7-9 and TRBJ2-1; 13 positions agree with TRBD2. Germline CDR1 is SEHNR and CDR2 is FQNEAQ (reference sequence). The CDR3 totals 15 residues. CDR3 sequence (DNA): TGTTCCAGCAGCTTACTAGCGGGAGGGTACAATGAGCAGTTCTTC. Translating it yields CSSSLLAGGYNEQFF.

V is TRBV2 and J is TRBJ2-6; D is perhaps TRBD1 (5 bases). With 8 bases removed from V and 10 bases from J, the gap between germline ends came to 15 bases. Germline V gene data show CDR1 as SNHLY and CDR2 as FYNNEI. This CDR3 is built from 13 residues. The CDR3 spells CASRTGRENVLTF. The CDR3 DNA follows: TGTGCCAGCCGGACGGGCAGGGAAAACGTCCTGACTTTC.

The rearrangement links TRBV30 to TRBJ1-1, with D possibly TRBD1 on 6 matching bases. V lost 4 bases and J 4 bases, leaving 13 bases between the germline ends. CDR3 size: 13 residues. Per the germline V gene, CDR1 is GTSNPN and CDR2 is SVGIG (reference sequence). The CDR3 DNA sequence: TGTGCCTGGAATACAGGGTCGGTCACTGAAGCTTTCTTT. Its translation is CAWNTGSVTEAFF.